This TCR beta chain is drawn from a study of cytomegalovirus exposure and HLA in healthy donors listed by TCRdb under 2017. About the full investigation: An earlier analysis of some 600 of the donors reported 276 Gb of sequence data and roughly 120 million unique TCR beta sequences obtained from approximately 180 million T cells. About 300 gigabases of sequencing data and 78 million or so unique TCR sequences were included in an early release covering 550 to 650 HLA-typed donors. Among the roughly 410 genotyped donors, around 81% belonged to the genetic ancestry cluster associated with self-reported Caucasian donors. The study aimed to test whether cataloging public T cell receptors could reveal signatures of past pathogen exposure. The T cell repertoires of about 700 subjects were profiled by immunosequencing and related to cytomegalovirus serostatus. Besides the first cohort of roughly 640 subjects, a separate validation cohort made up of 120 different subjects was used. High-throughput TCR immunosequencing, statistical association of individual TCRs with disease status, and machine learning were combined to predict cytomegalovirus infection status. A later analysis re-analyzed previously published TCR beta repertoires from approximately 700 donors and added high-resolution HLA genotyping to study TCR occurrence patterns. Rather than drawing on any new phenotypic data, the later analysis identified candidate immune exposures from TCR beta sequences and the way those sequences occurred across donors. An earlier analysis of a few hundred of the donors applied high-throughput TCR beta sequencing to assess whether each TCR beta V gene segment acted as functional or pseudogenic. Alongside the repertoire data, information on donor age, sex, ethnicity and CMV serostatus was compiled. A later genetic analysis took genome-wide SNP genotypes for about 55% of the 666 donors and used that subset as a discovery cohort. Every discovery cohort repertoire had been produced on one sequencing platform. Class I and class II HLA loci were covered by the typing at four-digit resolution. Typing coverage varied by locus: about 629-640 donors for A, B, C, DRB1 and DQB1; approximately 500 for DQA1; nearly 610 for DPA1; fewer than 480 for DPB1. Roughly five DR-DQ haplotypes were handled as single units for association and clustering because linkage in the cohort was strong. Among 398 genotyped donors of the cohort, an average of about 240,000 unique TCR beta nucleotide sequences were sequenced per donor, roughly 20% of them non-productive.

The CDR1 and CDR2 encoded by the germline V gene (reference sequence) are GTSNPN and SVGIG. Reading from cysteine to phenylalanine, the CDR3 counts 12 amino acids. CDR3 DNA is the only sequence kept; it has 36 bases, read in frame from the first base. V lost 0 bases and J lost 5 bases; the stretch between them is 8 bases long. Findings and caveats that apply to the study as a whole: At a false discovery rate of 0.05, a later analysis linked roughly 17,000 TCR beta sequences to specific HLA alleles. A group of highly shared sequence variants was considered likely to be a technical artifact of the sequencing pipeline. In a later genetic analysis, fewer N-insertions in productive TCRs were reported among donors in an Asian-associated ancestry cluster than the 666-donor mean. The study gave a list of about 150 TCR beta chains associated with cytomegalovirus. When HLA alleles, especially DR and DQ, strongly co-occurred, TCR associations were difficult to assign to individual alleles. The classifier was reported to diagnose cytomegalovirus status with high specificity and sensitivity in both the original and validation cohorts. A further reported finding was that TCR beta sequences accurately predicted the HLA-A and HLA-B alleles for most subjects in the first cohort. Because HLA typing was missing for some donors at each locus, association tests included only the typed subset. According to a later analysis, TCR association rates differed among HLA loci, with DRB1 alleles showing the most associated TCRs and HLA-C alleles showing the fewest. In vitro tests confirmed that a few of the cytomegalovirus-associated TCR beta chains recognize cytomegalovirus antigens. According to a later analysis, most CMV-associated TCR beta chains appeared to be HLA-restricted, and the HLA associations seemed to be driven largely by CMV exposure. According to a later analysis, parvovirus B19, influenza, CMV and Epstein-Barr virus appeared linked to several top co-occurrence clusters. The authors suggested that the approach could potentially be extended to other disease states and immunological phenotypes. In an earlier analysis of about 600 of the donors, most TCR beta V segments appeared in productive rearrangements about 90% or about 30% of the time, broadly matching IMGT annotations. Most TCR sequences were observed very rarely across donors, whereas some public TCRs were present in many individuals. Linkage disequilibrium might explain the correlated functional status among segregating V segments, but an unknown experimental factor could not be excluded. A later analysis found that HLA-associated TCR beta chains were more clonally expanded and had lower generation probabilities than equally common non-associated chains. Because counts were too low, around 17 rarely observed V segments, including chromosome 9 orphons, were left out of the earlier analysis of 500 to 650 of the donors. A later genetic analysis associated a missense DCLRE1C variant with V-gene and J-gene trimming of TCR beta chains, and an independent cohort replicated the association. The presence/absence analyses assumed that sequencing depth was roughly uniform across donors, and that assumption may not be true. Immune exposure information for the cohort was limited to CMV serostatus. Some IMGT-functional V segments, including TRBV6-2 and TRBV6-3, could not be distinguished by the 87-base-pair reads and were therefore excluded. In this cohort, only TCR beta chains were sequenced, and detectable features were limited by the absence of alpha or paired-chain data.

As concerns this clone: It lacks a known antigen. Base qualities are not provided; no much larger clone lies one nucleotide away.

The library was generated by the immunoSEQ multiplex PCR assay. For the multiplex PCR, a mixture combining 60 forward primers for TCR Vbeta segments and 13 reverse primers for TCR Jbeta segments was used. Amplification of the CDR3 region of rearranged TCR beta genes was performed with a multiplex PCR assay on genomic DNA. The amplified TCR beta libraries were sequenced on the Illumina HiSeq System as 87-base-pair reads. The study's own analysis went as follows. Across the roughly 600 repertoires, a later analysis counted tens of millions of unique TCR beta chains, around 11 million of which were shared by at least two donors. To remove PCR and sequencing errors, raw reads were error-corrected and collapsed into unique sequences using a nearest-neighbor algorithm that merged closely related sequences. To assign V, D and J gene segments, CDR3 sequences were aligned to IMGT reference sequences. For a sequence to be retained, a match of at least six nucleotides was required to both a V gene segment and a J gene segment. A rearrangement counted as productive if the CDR3 had no stop codons and remained in frame with V and J, and every other rearrangement counted as non-productive. Following IMGT convention, CDR3 was defined as the stretch from the second conserved V-encoded cysteine up to the conserved J-encoded phenylalanine. The earlier analysis of 587 of the donors excluded sequences that lacked an unambiguous match to a single V gene segment. In an earlier analysis of roughly 500 of the donors, V segments were called functional above 56.7% productive rearrangements and were called segregating when the between-donor standard deviation exceeded 5%. A statistical classification framework was built for diagnosing cytomegalovirus status from the catalog of TCR beta chain sequences. A later analysis assigned V and J genes by comparing TCR nucleotide sequences with IMGT/GENE-DB human TR gene sequences. Using the TCRdist pipeline, a later analysis assigned CDR3 sequences along with most-parsimonious VDJ recombination scenarios. In a later analysis, every TCR beta chain was defined by the combination of its CDR3 amino acid sequence and its V-gene family, and reads without a unique V-gene family were dropped. In a later analysis, around 600 highly shared, low-generation-probability nucleotide sequences were removed to address suspected cross-contamination and a sequencing artifact. In a later analysis, a clonal expansion index for each public chain was calculated from normalized within-repertoire ranks of inferred template counts. In a later analysis, generation probabilities were computed using a VDJ recombination model fitted to out-of-frame rearrangements, and the results were checked against IGoR. In a later analysis, TCR-TCR, TCR-HLA and TCR-CMV co-occurrence was scored with hypergeometric tests, and a repertoire-size bias correction was applied to TCR pairs. In a later analysis, false discovery rates were estimated by permuting HLA or CMV assignments 20 times. In a later analysis, co-occurring TCRs were grouped with DBSCAN, and TCRdist sequence similarity was added when clustering was performed within HLA-allele-positive subsets. Repertoires with fewer than 30,000 or more than 120,000 public chains, plus five repertoires with anomalous nucleotide sharing, were excluded from co-occurrence clustering. TCRdb retrieved this table from immuneACCESS and kept in-frame rearrangements only. Not all clones are present; in checked studies, unresolved V genes account for under half, and no reason is known for the remainder. The V and J calls and clone size were taken over from that table, and D and trimming were inferred from the DNA. The sample table shows roughly 99,000 clones, and roughly 87% are seen once. The ten largest clones add up to less than 3.5% of the sample.

The cohort was made up of hundreds of healthy bone marrow donors. At the time of sampling, every cohort member was nominally healthy, though immune exposures that went unrecorded were likely present. The donor tested CMV seropositive, placing the donor among the approximately 310 seropositive members of the cohort. Each donor provided a peripheral blood sample, and peripheral blood mononuclear cells were used for TCR beta sequencing. The Qiagen DNeasy Blood Extraction Kit was used to extract genomic DNA from the blood cell samples. The rearranged chain carries TRBV30 and TRBJ2-7; the D gene is perhaps TRBD1, from 6 matching bases. The receptor was isolated from a man between 25 and 39 years old in good health and CMV-seropositive. Sequencing was done on a sample of PBMCs. The DNA is as follows: TGTGCCTGGAGTGTACAGGGCCACGAGCAGTACTTC. It translates as CAWSVQGHEQYF. This CDR3, with the reference TRBV30 and TRBJ2-7 proteins standing in past its ends, gives the full variable domain SQTIHQWPATLVQPVGSPLSLECTVEGTSNPNLYWYRQAAGRGLQLLFYSVGIGQISSEVPQNLSASRPQDRQFILSSKKLLLSDSGFYLCAWSVQGHEQYFGPGTRLTVT.